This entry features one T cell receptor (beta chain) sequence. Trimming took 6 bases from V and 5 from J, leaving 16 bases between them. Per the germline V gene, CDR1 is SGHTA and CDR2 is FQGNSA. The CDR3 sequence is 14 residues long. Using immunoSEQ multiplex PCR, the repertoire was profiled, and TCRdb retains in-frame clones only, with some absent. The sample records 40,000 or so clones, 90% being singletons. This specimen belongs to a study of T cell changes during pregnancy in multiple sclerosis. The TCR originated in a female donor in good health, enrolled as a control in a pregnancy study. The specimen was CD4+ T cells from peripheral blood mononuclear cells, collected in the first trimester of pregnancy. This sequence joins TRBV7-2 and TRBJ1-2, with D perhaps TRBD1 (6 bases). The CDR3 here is CASSSTGIDYGYTF. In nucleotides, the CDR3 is TGTGCCAGCAGTTCTACAGGGATAGATTATGGCTACACCTTC.